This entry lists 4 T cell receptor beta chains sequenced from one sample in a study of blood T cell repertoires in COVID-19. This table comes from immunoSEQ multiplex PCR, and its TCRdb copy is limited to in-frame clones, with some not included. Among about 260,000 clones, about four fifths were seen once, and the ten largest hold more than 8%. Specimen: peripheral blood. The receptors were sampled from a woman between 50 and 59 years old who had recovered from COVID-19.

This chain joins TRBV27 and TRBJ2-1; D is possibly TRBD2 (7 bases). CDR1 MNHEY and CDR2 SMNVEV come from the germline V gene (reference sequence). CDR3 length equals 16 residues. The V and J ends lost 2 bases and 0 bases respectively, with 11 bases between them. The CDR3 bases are TGTGCCAGCAGTTTAGGGGGGGCCATCTCCTACAATGAGCAGTTCTTC. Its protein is CASSLGGAISYNEQFF.

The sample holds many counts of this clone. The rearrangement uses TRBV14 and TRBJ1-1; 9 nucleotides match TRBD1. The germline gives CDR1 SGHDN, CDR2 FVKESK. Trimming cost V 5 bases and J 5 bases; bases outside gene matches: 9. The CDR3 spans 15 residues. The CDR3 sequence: CASSSQGAVGTEAFF. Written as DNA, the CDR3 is TGTGCCAGCAGCTCACAGGGGGCTGTGGGTACTGAAGCTTTCTTT. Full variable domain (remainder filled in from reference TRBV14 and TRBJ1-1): EAGVTQFPSHSVIEKGQTVTLRCDPISGHDNLYWYRRVMGKEIKFLLHFVKESKQDESGMPNNRFLAERTGGTYSTLKVQPAELEDSGVYFCASSSQGAVGTEAFFGQGTRLTVV.

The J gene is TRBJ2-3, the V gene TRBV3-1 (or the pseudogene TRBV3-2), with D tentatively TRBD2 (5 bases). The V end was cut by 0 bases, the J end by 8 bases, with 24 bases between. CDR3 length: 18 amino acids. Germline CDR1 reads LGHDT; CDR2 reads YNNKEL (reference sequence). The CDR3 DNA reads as TGTGCCAGCAGCCAAGACCGTAAAGGAGCGGCCGGTGATTTTACGCAGTATTTT. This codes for CASSQDRKGAAGDFTQYF.

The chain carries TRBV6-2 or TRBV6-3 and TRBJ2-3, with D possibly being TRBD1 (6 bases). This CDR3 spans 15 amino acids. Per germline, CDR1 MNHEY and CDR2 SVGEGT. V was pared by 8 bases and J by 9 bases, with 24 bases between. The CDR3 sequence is CASGPKTGVIVTQYF. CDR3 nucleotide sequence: TGTGCCAGCGGCCCTAAGACAGGCGTTATCGTGACGCAGTATTTT.